This T cell receptor beta chain was retrieved from a study of technical replicates of blood from a handful of donors. The data were produced by immunoSEQ multiplex PCR, yet TCRdb's version contains in-frame clones alone and is incomplete. The sample carries 75,000 or so clones, over 90% recorded once. The TCR sequence derives from a human donor in good health. Specimen: T cells isolated from PBMCs.

In DNA form, the CDR3 reads TGCGCCAGCAGCCTTAACACCCAAAGACTAGCGGGGTCCTCGTACCAAGAGACCCAGTACTTC. Translating gives CASSLNTQRLAGSSYQETQYF. The chain links TRBV4-1 to TRBJ2-5; TRBD2 matches 11 bases. Germline V CDR1 and CDR2: MGHRA, YSYEKL. CDR3 length equals 21 residues. J was trimmed by 0 bases and V by 4 bases; bases with no gene match: 19.